Listed below are T cell receptor beta chains from one sample, sequenced in a study of somatic mutations in cytotoxic T cells in rheumatoid arthritis. Data came from immunoSEQ multiplex PCR; TCRdb stores just in-frame clones and leaves some out. Counted here are tens of thousands of clones, 86% occurring once; the ten biggest clones make up 18%. Sequencing input: CD8+ T cells sorted from blood. Source of these receptors: a woman aged 45-60 years in good health. Each CDR3 is given with its conserved first and last residue. The order of the fields is J gene, V gene, clone size, D gene, CDR3 protein, CDR3 DNA. The D gene is left open where the match is weak. Not every row has a clone size; where given, it reads once, few, many or a size class.

j_call: TRBJ1-1; v_call: TRBV6-5; clone_size: NA; d_call: TRBD1; cdr3_aa: CASSYSGQGANTEAFF; cdr3_nt: TGTGCCAGCAGTTACTCGGGACAGGGGGCAAACACTGAAGCTTTCTTT
j_call: TRBJ2-5; v_call: TRBV7-2; clone_size: NA; d_call: TRBD2; cdr3_aa: CASSLVGGGAEGYETQYF; cdr3_nt: TGTGCCAGCAGCTTAGTCGGCGGGGGGGCCGAAGGTTATGAGACCCAGTACTTC
j_call: TRBJ1-3; v_call: TRBV29-1; clone_size: NA; d_call: NA; cdr3_aa: CSVVGVGSGNTIYF; cdr3_nt: TGCAGCGTTGTGGGGGTCGGGTCTGGAAACACCATATATTTT
j_call: TRBJ1-6; v_call: TRBV13; clone_size: NA; d_call: NA; cdr3_aa: CASSLGPRGGLNSPLHF; cdr3_nt: TGTGCCAGCAGCTTAGGCCCCAGGGGAGGGCTTAATTCACCCCTCCACTTT
j_call: TRBJ2-2; v_call: TRBV9; clone_size: NA; d_call: NA; cdr3_aa: CASSVGGSGELFF; cdr3_nt: TGTGCCAGCAGCGTAGGAGGATCCGGGGAGCTGTTTTTT
j_call: TRBJ1-1; v_call: TRBV5-1; clone_size: NA; d_call: TRBD1; cdr3_aa: CASSLGQGPGTEAFF; cdr3_nt: TGCGCCAGCAGCTTGGGACAGGGGCCAGGGACTGAAGCTTTCTTT
j_call: TRBJ2-5; v_call: TRBV6-6; clone_size: few; d_call: NA; cdr3_aa: CASSYREQETQYF; cdr3_nt: TGTGCCAGCAGTTACAGGGAACAAGAGACCCAGTACTTC
j_call: TRBJ2-6; v_call: TRBV6-4; clone_size: NA; d_call: NA; cdr3_aa: CASSPSIDGANVLTF; cdr3_nt: TGTGCCAGCAGCCCTAGTATCGATGGGGCCAACGTCCTGACTTTC
j_call: TRBJ1-5; v_call: TRBV28; clone_size: NA; d_call: NA; cdr3_aa: CASSFGRPGAQHF; cdr3_nt: TGTGCCAGCAGTTTTGGGCGGCCGGGGGCCCAGCATTTT
j_call: TRBJ1-2; v_call: TRBV4-3; clone_size: NA; d_call: TRBD1; cdr3_aa: CASSWTGGDGYTF; cdr3_nt: TGCGCCAGCAGCTGGACAGGGGGAGATGGCTACACCTTC
j_call: TRBJ1-5; v_call: TRBV28; clone_size: NA; d_call: NA; cdr3_aa: CASSTEGRSNQPQHF; cdr3_nt: TGTGCCAGCAGTACCGAAGGGCGGAGCAATCAGCCCCAGCATTTT
j_call: TRBJ1-2; v_call: TRBV28; clone_size: NA; d_call: NA; cdr3_aa: CASSSLNRALNYGYTF; cdr3_nt: TGTGCCAGCAGTTCTTTAAACAGGGCGCTCAACTATGGCTACACCTTC
j_call: TRBJ1-5; v_call: TRBV6-1; clone_size: NA; d_call: NA; cdr3_aa: CASSEDWGNQPQHF; cdr3_nt: TGTGCCAGCAGTGAAGACTGGGGCAATCAGCCCCAGCATTTT
j_call: TRBJ2-1; v_call: TRBV6-1; clone_size: NA; d_call: NA; cdr3_aa: CASSEADRFADEQFF; cdr3_nt: TGTGCCAGCAGTGAAGCTGACCGATTTGCCGATGAGCAGTTCTTC
j_call: TRBJ2-2; v_call: TRBV4-1; clone_size: NA; d_call: NA; cdr3_aa: CASMGTGELFF; cdr3_nt: TGCGCCAGCATGGGCACCGGGGAGCTGTTTTTT
j_call: TRBJ2-1; v_call: TRBV4-3; clone_size: few; d_call: TRBD2; cdr3_aa: CASSQEIAGSYNEQFF; cdr3_nt: TGCGCCAGCAGCCAAGAGATAGCGGGCTCGTACAATGAGCAGTTCTTC
j_call: TRBJ2-7; v_call: TRBV7-7; clone_size: NA; d_call: TRBD1; cdr3_aa: CASSLTGATSEQYF; cdr3_nt: TGTGCTAGCAGCTTAACAGGGGCGACCTCCGAGCAGTACTTC
j_call: TRBJ1-6; v_call: TRBV5-6; clone_size: NA; d_call: NA; cdr3_aa: CASSLSPKEGNSPLHF; cdr3_nt: TGTGCCAGCAGCTTGTCACCAAAGGAAGGGAATTCACCCCTCCACTTT
j_call: TRBJ2-3; v_call: TRBV15; clone_size: NA; d_call: TRBD2; cdr3_aa: CATSRDAGGPDTQYF; cdr3_nt: TGTGCCACCAGCAGAGATGCGGGGGGGCCAGATACGCAGTATTTT
j_call: TRBJ2-2; v_call: TRBV10-2; clone_size: NA; d_call: NA; cdr3_aa: CASNWEGEAGELFF; cdr3_nt: TGCGCCAGCAATTGGGAAGGGGAGGCCGGGGAGCTGTTTTTT